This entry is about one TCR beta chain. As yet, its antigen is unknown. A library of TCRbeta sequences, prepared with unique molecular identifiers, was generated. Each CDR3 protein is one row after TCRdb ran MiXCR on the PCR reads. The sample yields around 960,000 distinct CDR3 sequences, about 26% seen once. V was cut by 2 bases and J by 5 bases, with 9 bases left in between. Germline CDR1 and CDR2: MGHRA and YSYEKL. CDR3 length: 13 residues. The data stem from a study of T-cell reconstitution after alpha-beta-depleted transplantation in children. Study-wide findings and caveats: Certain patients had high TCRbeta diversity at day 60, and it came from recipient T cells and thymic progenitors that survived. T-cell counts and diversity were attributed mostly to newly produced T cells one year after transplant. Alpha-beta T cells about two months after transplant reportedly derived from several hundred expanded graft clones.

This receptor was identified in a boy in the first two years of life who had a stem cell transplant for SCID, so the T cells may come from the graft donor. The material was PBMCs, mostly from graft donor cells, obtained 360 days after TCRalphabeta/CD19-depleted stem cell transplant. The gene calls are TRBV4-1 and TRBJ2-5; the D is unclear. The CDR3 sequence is CASSQHGVETQYF. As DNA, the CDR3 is TGCGCCAGCAGCCAACATGGAGTGGAGACCCAGTACTTC.